The 20 T cell receptor beta chains below all came from one sample that was sequenced in a study of cytomegalovirus exposure and HLA in healthy donors. The PCR ran on 60 Vbeta and 13 Jbeta primers. Profiled with immunoSEQ multiplex PCR; TCRdb holds only in-frame clones, not every one. This sample carries approximately 150,000 clones, 9.4% of them seen once, and the ten largest clones take 1.8%. What was sequenced was PBMCs. The receptors come from a male donor in good health and CMV-seronegative.

The chain has TRBV19 and TRBJ1-5; D perhaps matches TRBD1 (6 bases). Trimming left V 7 bases short and J 3 bases short, with 28 bases between. The CDR3 contains 19 residues. Germline CDR1 LNHDA, CDR2 SQIVND (reference sequence). The CDR3 spells CASTPLVVRQGSFNQPQHF. CDR3 nucleotide sequence: TGTGCCAGTACCCCATTGGTTGTTCGGCAGGGGTCTTTCAATCAGCCCCAGCATTTT.

J is TRBJ2-1 and V is TRBV7-2; 8 bases are a match to TRBD2. Germline CDR1 SGHTA, CDR2 FQGNSA. Losses at the gene ends were 0 bases for V and 6 bases for J; bases not matched to a gene: 7. The CDR3 is made up of 16 amino acids. The CDR3 spells CASSLASQRERNEQFF. In DNA, the CDR3 is TGTGCCAGCAGCTTAGCGAGCCAGCGGGAGCGCAATGAGCAGTTCTTC.

The chain couples TRBV5-1 to TRBJ1-4; 7 nucleotides align to TRBD1. Germline V gene data show CDR1 as SGHRS and CDR2 as YFSETQ. CDR3 length: 16 amino acids. V was clipped by 4 bases and J by 0 bases; unmatched bases: 6. In DNA form, the CDR3 reads TGCGCCAGCAGCACGGGACAGCTTGCAACTAATGAAAAACTGTTTTTT. It codes for CASSTGQLATNEKLFF.

This chain's CDR3 is CASSPLPGHNEKLFF. The CDR3 nucleotides are TGTGCCAGCAGTCCCTTACCGGGACACAATGAAAAACTGTTTTTT. This chain uses TRBV28 with TRBJ1-4; tentatively, D is TRBD1 (6 bases). Trimming removed 5 bases at V and 5 bases at J, with 15 bases between. The germline CDR1 and CDR2 sequences are MDHEN and SYDVKM. The CDR3 loop spans 15 amino acids.

Only a few counts were recorded for this clone. The genes are TRBV7-3 and TRBJ2-3, with 7 bases identical to TRBD1. This CDR3 comprises 15 residues. The junction had 9 bases not matched to a gene; V was cut back by 5 bases and J by 4 bases. From germline, CDR1 is SGHTA and CDR2 FQGTGA. CDR3 DNA: TGTGCCAGCAGCGAGGGGGCCGGTTACCCAGATACGCAGTATTTT. Translation: CASSEGAGYPDTQYF.

This clone was seen only a few times. The chain combines TRBV4-1 with TRBJ1-2, with 10 bases fitting TRBD1. The junction had 5 bases not matched to a gene; V was cut back by 3 bases and J by 4 bases. CDR1 is MGHRA and CDR2 is YSYEKL in the germline V gene. The CDR3 covers 15 residues. The CDR3, as DNA: TGCGCCAGCAGCCAGACGGGACAGGGGATCTATGGCTACACCTTC. Translated, it gives CASSQTGQGIYGYTF.

This clone was recorded a few times. This chain links TRBV13 with TRBJ2-7; 10 bases match TRBD2. The V segment lost 0 bases and the J segment 1 base; nucleotides outside the gene matches: 6. CDR1 is PRHDT and CDR2 is FYEKMQ in the germline V gene (reference sequence). CDR3 length: 17 residues. CDR3 coding DNA: TGTGCCAGCAGCTTAGGGGTTAGCGGGAGGTTTTCCTACGAGCAGTACTTC. This sequence encodes CASSLGVSGRFSYEQYF.

This clone turned up a few times. The gene calls are TRBV9 and TRBJ2-2; 15 bases fit TRBD2. With V trimmed by 0 bases and J by 3 bases, 6 bases remained unmatched. CDR3 length: 19 amino acids. Germline CDR1 SGDLS, CDR2 YYNGEE. CDR3 sequence (DNA): TGTGCCAGCAGCGTAGAGGGACTAGCGGGGGGCCGGGACACCGGGGAGCTGTTTTTT. Protein sequence: CASSVEGLAGGRDTGELFF. The full variable domain, with the rest looked up from reference TRBV9 and TRBJ2-2, is DSGVTQTPKHLITATGQRVTLRCSPRSGDLSVYWYQQSLDQGLQFLIQYYNGEERAKGNILERFSAQQFPDLHSELNLSSLELGDSALYFCASSVEGLAGGRDTGELFFGEGSRLTVL.

The chain links TRBV4-3 to TRBJ2-1, with D possibly matching TRBD2 (5 bases). Trimming removed 0 bases from V and 2 bases from J, with 8 bases in between. Germline CDR1 LGHNA, CDR2 YSLEER. This CDR3 is 15 amino acids long. CDR3 sequence (DNA): TGCGCCAGCAGCCAAGAGAGGGCAACCTACAATGAGCAGTTCTTC. Translation gives CASSQERATYNEQFF.

This clone was picked up a small number of times. This chain connects TRBV11-2 to TRBJ2-7, with 9 nucleotides matching TRBD2. J gave up 2 bases and V 1 base, and 3 bases lay outside the gene matches. CDR3 length: 15 residues. The germline CDR1 and CDR2 sequences are SGHAT and FQNNGV. The CDR3 spells CASSLGASGAYEQYF. As DNA, the CDR3 is TGTGCCAGCAGCTTAGGAGCTAGCGGGGCCTACGAGCAGTACTTC.

This clone appeared a few times. This chain joins TRBV28 and TRBJ2-5, with 8 bases that match TRBD2. The germline V gene has CDR1 MDHEN and CDR2 SYDVKM. The CDR3 is 15 amino acids. The V and J ends lost 4 bases and 0 bases, in that order; junction bases with no gene match: 4. In DNA, the CDR3 is TGTGCCAGCAGTTCTAGCGGGCGCTACCAAGAGACCCAGTACTTC. This translates into CASSSSGRYQETQYF.

A few counts support this clone. CDR3 DNA: TGTGCCTGGAGTGTAGGGGGAGGGTTTATATATGAGCAGTTCTTC. This sequence encodes CAWSVGGGFIYEQFF. The chain joins TRBV30 to TRBJ2-1; TRBD2 is a possible D gene (7 bases). CDR3 length: 15 amino acids. Per the germline V gene, CDR1 is GTSNPN and CDR2 is SVGIG (reference sequence). With 0 bases removed from V and 8 bases from J, the gap between germline ends came to 17 bases.

The gene calls are TRBV7-2 and TRBJ1-3; the D gene is possibly TRBD1 (6 bases). Germline V lookup: CDR1 SGHTA, CDR2 FQGNSA. Trimming took 1 base from V and 3 from J, leaving 13 bases between them. The CDR3 consists of 16 residues. The CDR3 is CASSLGLGAGGNTIYF. CDR3 DNA sequence: TGTGCCAGCAGCTTAGGTCTGGGGGCGGGTGGAAACACCATATATTTT.

This clone has more than one count but fewer than ten. The genes are TRBV18 and TRBJ2-3; D might be TRBD2 (5 bases). CDR3 length equals 15 residues. Germline CDR1 and CDR2: KGHSH and LQKENI. With 0 bases removed from V and 1 base from J, the gap between germline ends came to 8 bases. As DNA, the CDR3 is TGTGCCAGCTCACCACCTACGCGGGGCACAGATACGCAGTATTTT. As protein: CASSPPTRGTDTQYF.

In this sample, this clone turned up a few times. The chain has TRBV30 and TRBJ2-1, with 13 positions matching TRBD2. V was clipped by 2 bases and J by 12 bases; unmatched bases: 7. The germline CDR1 and CDR2 sequences are GTSNPN and SVGIG (reference sequence). The CDR3 extends over 14 amino acids. The CDR3 DNA reads as TGTGCCTGGAGTCGGACTAGCGGGGGCCTGAGGCAGTTCTTC. Translating gives CAWSRTSGGLRQFF.

V is TRBV18 and J is TRBJ2-1; D remains ambiguous. The CDR3 has 17 amino acids. Per germline, CDR1 KGHSH and CDR2 LQKENI. V was trimmed by 3 bases and J by 5 bases, leaving 20 bases between them. The CDR3 loop is CASSPRRARRRNNEQFF. DNA for the CDR3: TGTGCCAGCTCACCCCGGCGAGCGCGCAGACGAAACAATGAGCAGTTCTTC.

This clone was found a few times. The chain carries TRBV7-2 and TRBJ1-4; TRBD1 agrees at 10 bases. Germline values: CDR1 SGHTA, CDR2 FQGNSA. The CDR3 is 14 residues long. After removal of 5 bases from V and 5 bases from J, the junction contained 2 bases not matched to a gene. The CDR3, as DNA: TGTGCCAGCAGCGAGGACAGGGGGAATGAAAAACTGTTTTTT. Translation: CASSEDRGNEKLFF.

The chain links TRBV4-2 to TRBJ2-3, with 8 bases fitting TRBD2. Germline CDR1 reads LGHNA; CDR2 reads YNFKEQ. This CDR3 comprises 16 residues. V shed 4 bases, J shed 1 base, and the junction held 7 bases outside the gene matches. CDR3 amino acids: CASSPRLASGTDTQYF. The DNA for the CDR3 is TGTGCCAGCAGCCCGAGACTAGCGAGCGGCACAGATACGCAGTATTTT.

This chain uses TRBV29-1 with TRBJ2-3; 9 positions match TRBD1. The germline V gene encodes CDR1 SQVTM and CDR2 ANQGSEA. The CDR3 has 15 residues. V shed 0 bases and J 7 bases; nucleotides not matched to a gene: 8. The CDR3 DNA reads as TGCAGCGTTGAAGATCGGGACAGGGAGGAAAATACGCAGTATTTT. It translates to CSVEDRDREENTQYF.

The sample holds a few counts of this clone. The V call is TRBV6-5, the J call TRBJ2-2, with D perhaps TRBD2 (6 bases). CDR1 MNHEY and CDR2 SVGAGI come from the germline V gene. This CDR3 is built from 15 residues. V was trimmed by 2 bases and J by 3 bases, leaving 10 bases between them. CDR3 nucleotide sequence: TGTGCCAGCAGTTACGGAGGGTTTGACACCGGGGAGCTGTTTTTT. It translates to CASSYGGFDTGELFF.